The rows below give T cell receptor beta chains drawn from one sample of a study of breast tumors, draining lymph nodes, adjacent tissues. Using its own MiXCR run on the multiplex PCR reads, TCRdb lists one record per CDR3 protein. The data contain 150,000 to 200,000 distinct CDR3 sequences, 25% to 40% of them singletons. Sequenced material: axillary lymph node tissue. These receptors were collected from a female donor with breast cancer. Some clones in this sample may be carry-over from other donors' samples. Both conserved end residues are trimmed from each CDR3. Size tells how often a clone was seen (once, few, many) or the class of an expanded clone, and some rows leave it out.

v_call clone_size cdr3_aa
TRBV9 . ASSSGGGGNEKLF
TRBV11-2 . ASSSEGLSGGEQY
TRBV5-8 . ASSLLGLGAGTEAF
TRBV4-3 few ASSQALRGGAGDTQY
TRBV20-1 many SARDSGLNEKLF
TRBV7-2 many ASSLPPGTSGLKQY
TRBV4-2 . ASSRVRGEGYT
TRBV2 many ASSEVASTDTQY
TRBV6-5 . ASSPGLAGENEQF
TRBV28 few ASRHAPRNEQF
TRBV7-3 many ASSSGEGDTQY
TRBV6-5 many ASSSPSRGANVLT
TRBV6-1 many ASSARDRLNGYT
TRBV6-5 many ASSYSGTGRYEQY
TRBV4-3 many ASSQGRGGEQF
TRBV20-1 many SARDGDWRGYT
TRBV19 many ASTPVGGPVGYGYT
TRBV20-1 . SALGRQQY
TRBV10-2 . ASSGTSGFGELF
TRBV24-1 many ATSDPSGQGAETQY
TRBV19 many ASSIGRQPGGYT
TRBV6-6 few ASRIIPGGGNEQY
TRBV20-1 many SASRLGQEQF
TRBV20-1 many SARASGRSYEQY
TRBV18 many ASSQTQETQY
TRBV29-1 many SVDPGNYGYT
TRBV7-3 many ASSSEGDEQF
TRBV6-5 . ATNRGGGGINEQF
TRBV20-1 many SARVLGEGLYNEQF
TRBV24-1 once ATSARGTRDTQY
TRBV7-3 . ASSLTGLSGGVNEQF
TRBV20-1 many SASGSESRWTGFSHEQF
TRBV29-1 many SAYSPLEDLNEQF
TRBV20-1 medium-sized SARRDRETEQY
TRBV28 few ASSSRDRGREQY
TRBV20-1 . SASLQGGNTIY
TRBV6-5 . ASGGGRMDTQY
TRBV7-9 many ASSPSDREEGTEAF
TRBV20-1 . SARDFGPGDYNSPLH
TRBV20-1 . SALGLAGAAPYEQY